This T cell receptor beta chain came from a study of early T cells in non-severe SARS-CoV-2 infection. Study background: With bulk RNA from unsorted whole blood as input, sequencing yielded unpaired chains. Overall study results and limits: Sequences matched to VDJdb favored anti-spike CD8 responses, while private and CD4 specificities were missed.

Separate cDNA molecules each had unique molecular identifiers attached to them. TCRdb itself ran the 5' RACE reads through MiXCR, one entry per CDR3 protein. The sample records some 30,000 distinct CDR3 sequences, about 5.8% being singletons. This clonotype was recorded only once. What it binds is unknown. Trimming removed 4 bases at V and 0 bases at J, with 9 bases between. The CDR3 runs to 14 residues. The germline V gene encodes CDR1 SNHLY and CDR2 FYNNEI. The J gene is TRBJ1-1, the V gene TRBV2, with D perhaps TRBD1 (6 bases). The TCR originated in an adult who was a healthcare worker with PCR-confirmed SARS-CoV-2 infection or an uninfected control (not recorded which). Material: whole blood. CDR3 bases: TGTGCCAGCAGTGTCGGACAGATGAACACTGAAGCTTTCTTT. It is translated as CASSVGQMNTEAFF.